The rows below give T cell receptor beta chains drawn from one sample of a study of blood T cell repertoires in COVID-19. The method was immunoSEQ multiplex PCR; TCRdb's version includes in-frame clones alone and lacks a portion of them. The sample lists nearly 250,000 clones; around 86% were seen once. The sample comprised PBMCs or T cells enriched from blood (not recorded which). The receptors shown here come from a woman aged 50 to 60 who had recovered from COVID-19. Each CDR3 is given with its conserved first and last residue. A D gene is named only where the DNA matches it firmly. Only some rows state a clone size, as once, few, many or a class for expanded clones.

CDR3	DNA	V	size	J	D
CASSVGLSAGTDTQYF	TGTGCCAGCAGCGTAGGACTGTCAGCTGGCACAGATACGCAGTATTTT	TRBV9	.	TRBJ2-3	.
CASSLVQGTGYTF	TGTGCCAGCAGCTTGGTTCAGGGAACCGGCTACACCTTC	TRBV5-8	many	TRBJ1-2	.
CAWSRGRMYNEQFF	TGTGCCTGGAGTCGCGGGAGAATGTACAATGAGCAGTTCTTC	TRBV30	.	TRBJ2-1	TRBD2
CASSQDLASTDTQYF	TGCGCCAGCAGCCAAGATCTAGCTAGCACAGATACGCAGTATTTT	TRBV4-3	once	TRBJ2-3	.
CASSEASGITSTDTQYF	TGTGCCAGCAGCGAGGCTAGCGGGATTACTAGCACAGATACGCAGTATTTT	TRBV28	.	TRBJ2-3	TRBD2
CASSLEQPNYGYTF	TGCGCCAGCAGCTTGGAACAGCCCAACTATGGCTACACCTTC	TRBV5-1	.	TRBJ1-2	.
CASSYGTTGLSGANVLTF	TGTGCCAGCAGCTACGGAACCACCGGACTCTCTGGGGCCAACGTCCTGACTTTC	TRBV5-4	.	TRBJ2-6	.
CASSLGSVGGNTIYF	TGTGCCAGCAGCTTAGGTTCCGTTGGAGGGAACACCATATATTTT	TRBV7-2	.	TRBJ1-3	.
CASAFGGGGLEKLFF	TGTGCCAGCGCTTTTGGGGGGGGAGGGCTTGAAAAACTGTTTTTT	TRBV28	.	TRBJ1-4	.
CASRRQGSNTEAFF	TGTGCCAGCAGACGACAGGGTTCGAACACTGAAGCTTTCTTT	TRBV14	.	TRBJ1-1	TRBD1
CASNFGLGKDNEQFF	TGTGCCAGCAATTTCGGACTAGGTAAAGACAATGAGCAGTTCTTC	TRBV27	.	TRBJ2-1	TRBD2
CASSLDRGLYEQYF	TGTGCCAGCAGCTTAGACAGGGGGCTATACGAGCAGTACTTC	TRBV7-9	.	TRBJ2-7	TRBD1
CASSFLAGAYQETQYF	TGTGCCAGCAGCTTTCTAGCGGGGGCCTACCAAGAGACCCAGTACTTC	TRBV5-4	once	TRBJ2-5	TRBD2
CASTLGGTGTQPQHF	TGTGCCAGCACCCTGGGGGGGACCGGGACTCAGCCCCAGCATTTT	TRBV6-5	.	TRBJ1-5	.
CASSRTGNGDNQPQHF	TGTGCCAGCAGCAGGACGGGGAATGGGGACAATCAGCCCCAGCATTTT	TRBV5-8	.	TRBJ1-5	.
CASSSDRGSLF	TGTGCCAGCAGCTCTGACAGGGGGTCCCTGTTC	TRBV7-9	.	TRBJ2-7	TRBD1
CASSLEGLPSYEQYF	TGTGCCAGCAGCTTAGAGGGACTACCCTCCTACGAGCAGTACTTC	TRBV11-3	.	TRBJ2-7	TRBD2
CASIPPQGTQYF	TGTGCTAGCATCCCGCCCCAGGGTACGCAGTATTTT	TRBV7-7	.	TRBJ2-3	.
CASSLGQGPYEQYF	TGCGCCAGCAGCCTGGGACAGGGCCCCTACGAGCAGTACTTC	TRBV5-1	.	TRBJ2-7	TRBD1
CASSPGQGRTNEKLFF	TGCGCCAGCAGCCCCGGACAGGGGAGGACTAATGAAAAACTGTTTTTT	TRBV5-1	.	TRBJ1-4	TRBD1
CASSQEDSGIRNEKLFF	TGTGCCAGCAGCCAAGAGGACAGCGGGATAAGGAATGAAAAACTGTTTTTT	TRBV4-2	.	TRBJ1-4	.
CASSRTVMINYGYTF	TGTGCCAGTAGTAGGACAGTTATGATCAACTATGGCTACACCTTC	TRBV19	.	TRBJ1-2	.
CASSELARAMNTEAFF	TGTGCCAGCAGTGAATTAGCCAGGGCAATGAACACTGAAGCTTTCTTT	TRBV6-1	few	TRBJ1-1	.
CASSSNDGTSGRARNEQFF	TGTGCCAGCAGTTCGAATGACGGGACTAGCGGGAGGGCCCGGAATGAGCAGTTCTTC	TRBV28	.	TRBJ2-1	TRBD2
CASSPSPAAGEAFF	TGTGCCAGCTCACCATCCCCGGCGGCGGGGGAAGCTTTCTTT	TRBV18	.	TRBJ1-1	.
CASSDRDRGGYEQYF	TGTGCCAGCAGCGACCGGGACAGGGGGGGATACGAGCAGTACTTC	TRBV9	.	TRBJ2-7	TRBD1
CASSSSTGRISPLHF	TGTGCCAGCAGCAGCTCGACAGGGAGGATCTCACCCCTCCACTTT	TRBV11-3	.	TRBJ1-6	TRBD1
CASSFRGTRQYEQYF	TGTGCCAGCAGTTTTCGGGGGACTAGACAATACGAGCAGTACTTC	TRBV27	.	TRBJ2-7	TRBD2
CSVDTGGRQETQYF	TGCAGCGTTGATACAGGGGGGCGGCAAGAGACCCAGTACTTC	TRBV29-1	.	TRBJ2-5	TRBD1
CASSQLAGLAAPDTQYF	TGTGCCAGCAGCCAGTTAGCAGGGCTAGCGGCCCCAGATACGCAGTATTTT	TRBV3-1/TRBV3-2	.	TRBJ2-3	TRBD2
CASIGTGAAGPQHF	TGTGCCAGTATTGGGACAGGCGCAGCAGGGCCCCAGCATTTT	TRBV19	few	TRBJ1-5	TRBD1
CASTGYSGELFF	TGTGCCAGCACAGGGTATTCCGGGGAGCTGTTTTTT	TRBV11-3	.	TRBJ2-2	.
CASSQDRFGTGRRKLFF	TGTGCCAGCAGCCAAGATAGATTCGGGACAGGCCGGCGAAAACTGTTTTTT	TRBV3-1/TRBV3-2	.	TRBJ1-4	TRBD1
CASSPPSWTPNEQFF	TGTGCCAGCAGTCCTCCCTCCTGGACTCCCAATGAGCAGTTCTTC	TRBV27	.	TRBJ2-1	.
CSVDSRGLGEQFF	TGCAGCGTTGATTCCAGGGGGCTGGGTGAGCAGTTCTTC	TRBV29-1	.	TRBJ2-1	TRBD1
CAWATGSNEKLFF	TGTGCCTGGGCGACAGGGTCTAATGAAAAACTGTTTTTT	TRBV30	.	TRBJ1-4	TRBD1
CSAASGRAEEQFF	TGCAGCGCCGCTAGCGGGAGGGCAGAGGAGCAGTTCTTC	TRBV29-1	few	TRBJ2-1	TRBD2
CASRPPGSSYNEQFF	TGTGCCAGCAGGCCCCCCGGGAGCTCCTACAATGAGCAGTTCTTC	TRBV6-5	.	TRBJ2-1	.
CASSSFYRDRALF	TGTGCCAGCAGCTCTTTTTACCGGGACAGGGCACTCTTC	TRBV5-4	once	TRBJ2-1	TRBD1
CASSLTGEGSGELFF	TGTGCCAGCAGCTTGACAGGGGAGGGTTCGGGGGAGCTGTTTTTT	TRBV7-2	.	TRBJ2-2	.
CASLGTSGNYEQYF	TGTGCCAGCTTGGGGACTAGCGGGAACTACGAGCAGTACTTC	TRBV28	.	TRBJ2-7	TRBD2
CASSLEGAPNYGYTF	TGTGCCAGCAGCTTGGAGGGGGCCCCTAACTATGGCTACACCTTC	TRBV11-2	.	TRBJ1-2	TRBD1
CASSLIGDRGDGYTF	TGTGCCAGCAGCTTAATTGGGGACAGGGGTGATGGCTACACCTTC	TRBV7-3	.	TRBJ1-2	TRBD1
CASSEDAGGFYYEQYF	TGTGCCAGCAGCGAAGACGCAGGGGGCTTCTACTACGAGCAGTACTTC	TRBV9	.	TRBJ2-7	TRBD1
CASSHPGRNTDTQYF	TGCGCCAGCAGCCATCCGGGAAGGAACACAGATACGCAGTATTTT	TRBV4-3	.	TRBJ2-3	.